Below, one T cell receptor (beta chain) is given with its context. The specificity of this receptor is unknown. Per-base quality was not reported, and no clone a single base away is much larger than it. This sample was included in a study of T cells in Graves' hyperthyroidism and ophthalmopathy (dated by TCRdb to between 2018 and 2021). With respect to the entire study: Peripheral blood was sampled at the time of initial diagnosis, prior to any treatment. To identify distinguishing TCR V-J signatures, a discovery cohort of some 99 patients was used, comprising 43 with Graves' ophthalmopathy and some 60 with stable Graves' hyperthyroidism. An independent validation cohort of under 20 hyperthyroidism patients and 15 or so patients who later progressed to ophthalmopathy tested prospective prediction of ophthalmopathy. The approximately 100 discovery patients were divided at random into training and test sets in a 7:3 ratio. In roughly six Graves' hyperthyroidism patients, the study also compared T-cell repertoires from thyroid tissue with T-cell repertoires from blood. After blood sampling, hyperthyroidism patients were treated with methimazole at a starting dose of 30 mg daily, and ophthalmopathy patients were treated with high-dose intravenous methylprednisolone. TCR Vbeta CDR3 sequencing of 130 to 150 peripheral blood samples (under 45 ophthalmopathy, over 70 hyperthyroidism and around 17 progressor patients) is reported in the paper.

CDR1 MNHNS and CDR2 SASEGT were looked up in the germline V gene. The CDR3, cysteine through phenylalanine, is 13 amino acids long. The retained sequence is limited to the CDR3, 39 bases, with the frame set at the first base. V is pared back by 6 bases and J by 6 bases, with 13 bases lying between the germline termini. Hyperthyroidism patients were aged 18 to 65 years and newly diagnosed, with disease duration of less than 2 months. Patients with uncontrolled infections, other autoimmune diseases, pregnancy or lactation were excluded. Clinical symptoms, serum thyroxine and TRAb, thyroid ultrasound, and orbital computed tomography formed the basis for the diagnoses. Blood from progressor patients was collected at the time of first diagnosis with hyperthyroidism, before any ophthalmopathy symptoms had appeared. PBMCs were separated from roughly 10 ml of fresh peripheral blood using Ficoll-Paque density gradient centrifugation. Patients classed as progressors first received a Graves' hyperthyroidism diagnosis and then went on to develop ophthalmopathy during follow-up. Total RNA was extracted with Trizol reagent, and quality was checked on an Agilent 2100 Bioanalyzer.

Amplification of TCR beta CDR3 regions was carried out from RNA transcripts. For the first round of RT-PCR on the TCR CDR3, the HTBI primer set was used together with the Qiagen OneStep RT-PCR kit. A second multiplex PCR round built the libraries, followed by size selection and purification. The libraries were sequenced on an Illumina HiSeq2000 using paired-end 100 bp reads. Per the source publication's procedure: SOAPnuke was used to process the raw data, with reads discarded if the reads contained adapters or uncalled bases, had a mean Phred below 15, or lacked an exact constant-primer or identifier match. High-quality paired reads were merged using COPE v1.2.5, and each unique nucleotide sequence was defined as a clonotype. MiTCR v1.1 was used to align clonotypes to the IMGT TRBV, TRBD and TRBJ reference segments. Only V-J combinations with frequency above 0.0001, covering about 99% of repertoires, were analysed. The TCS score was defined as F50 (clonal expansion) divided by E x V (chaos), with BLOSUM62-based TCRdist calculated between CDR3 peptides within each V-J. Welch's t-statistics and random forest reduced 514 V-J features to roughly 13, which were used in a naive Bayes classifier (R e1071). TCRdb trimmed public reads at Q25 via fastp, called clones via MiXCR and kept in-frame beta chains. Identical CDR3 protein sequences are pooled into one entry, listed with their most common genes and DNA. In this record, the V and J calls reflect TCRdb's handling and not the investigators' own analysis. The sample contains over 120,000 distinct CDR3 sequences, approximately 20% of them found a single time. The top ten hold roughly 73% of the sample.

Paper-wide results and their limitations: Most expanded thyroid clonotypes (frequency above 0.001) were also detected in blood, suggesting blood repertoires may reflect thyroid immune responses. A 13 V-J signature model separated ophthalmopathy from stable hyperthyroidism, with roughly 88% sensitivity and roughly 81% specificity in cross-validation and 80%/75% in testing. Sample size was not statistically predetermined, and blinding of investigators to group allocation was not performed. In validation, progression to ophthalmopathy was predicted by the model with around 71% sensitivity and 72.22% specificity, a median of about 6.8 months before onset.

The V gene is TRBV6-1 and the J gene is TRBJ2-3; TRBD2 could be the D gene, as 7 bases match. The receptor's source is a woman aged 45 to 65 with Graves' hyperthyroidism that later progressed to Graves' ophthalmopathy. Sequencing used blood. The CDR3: CASRGGQGDTQYF. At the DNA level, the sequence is TGTGCCAGCAGGGGGGGGCAGGGTGATACGCAGTATTTT.